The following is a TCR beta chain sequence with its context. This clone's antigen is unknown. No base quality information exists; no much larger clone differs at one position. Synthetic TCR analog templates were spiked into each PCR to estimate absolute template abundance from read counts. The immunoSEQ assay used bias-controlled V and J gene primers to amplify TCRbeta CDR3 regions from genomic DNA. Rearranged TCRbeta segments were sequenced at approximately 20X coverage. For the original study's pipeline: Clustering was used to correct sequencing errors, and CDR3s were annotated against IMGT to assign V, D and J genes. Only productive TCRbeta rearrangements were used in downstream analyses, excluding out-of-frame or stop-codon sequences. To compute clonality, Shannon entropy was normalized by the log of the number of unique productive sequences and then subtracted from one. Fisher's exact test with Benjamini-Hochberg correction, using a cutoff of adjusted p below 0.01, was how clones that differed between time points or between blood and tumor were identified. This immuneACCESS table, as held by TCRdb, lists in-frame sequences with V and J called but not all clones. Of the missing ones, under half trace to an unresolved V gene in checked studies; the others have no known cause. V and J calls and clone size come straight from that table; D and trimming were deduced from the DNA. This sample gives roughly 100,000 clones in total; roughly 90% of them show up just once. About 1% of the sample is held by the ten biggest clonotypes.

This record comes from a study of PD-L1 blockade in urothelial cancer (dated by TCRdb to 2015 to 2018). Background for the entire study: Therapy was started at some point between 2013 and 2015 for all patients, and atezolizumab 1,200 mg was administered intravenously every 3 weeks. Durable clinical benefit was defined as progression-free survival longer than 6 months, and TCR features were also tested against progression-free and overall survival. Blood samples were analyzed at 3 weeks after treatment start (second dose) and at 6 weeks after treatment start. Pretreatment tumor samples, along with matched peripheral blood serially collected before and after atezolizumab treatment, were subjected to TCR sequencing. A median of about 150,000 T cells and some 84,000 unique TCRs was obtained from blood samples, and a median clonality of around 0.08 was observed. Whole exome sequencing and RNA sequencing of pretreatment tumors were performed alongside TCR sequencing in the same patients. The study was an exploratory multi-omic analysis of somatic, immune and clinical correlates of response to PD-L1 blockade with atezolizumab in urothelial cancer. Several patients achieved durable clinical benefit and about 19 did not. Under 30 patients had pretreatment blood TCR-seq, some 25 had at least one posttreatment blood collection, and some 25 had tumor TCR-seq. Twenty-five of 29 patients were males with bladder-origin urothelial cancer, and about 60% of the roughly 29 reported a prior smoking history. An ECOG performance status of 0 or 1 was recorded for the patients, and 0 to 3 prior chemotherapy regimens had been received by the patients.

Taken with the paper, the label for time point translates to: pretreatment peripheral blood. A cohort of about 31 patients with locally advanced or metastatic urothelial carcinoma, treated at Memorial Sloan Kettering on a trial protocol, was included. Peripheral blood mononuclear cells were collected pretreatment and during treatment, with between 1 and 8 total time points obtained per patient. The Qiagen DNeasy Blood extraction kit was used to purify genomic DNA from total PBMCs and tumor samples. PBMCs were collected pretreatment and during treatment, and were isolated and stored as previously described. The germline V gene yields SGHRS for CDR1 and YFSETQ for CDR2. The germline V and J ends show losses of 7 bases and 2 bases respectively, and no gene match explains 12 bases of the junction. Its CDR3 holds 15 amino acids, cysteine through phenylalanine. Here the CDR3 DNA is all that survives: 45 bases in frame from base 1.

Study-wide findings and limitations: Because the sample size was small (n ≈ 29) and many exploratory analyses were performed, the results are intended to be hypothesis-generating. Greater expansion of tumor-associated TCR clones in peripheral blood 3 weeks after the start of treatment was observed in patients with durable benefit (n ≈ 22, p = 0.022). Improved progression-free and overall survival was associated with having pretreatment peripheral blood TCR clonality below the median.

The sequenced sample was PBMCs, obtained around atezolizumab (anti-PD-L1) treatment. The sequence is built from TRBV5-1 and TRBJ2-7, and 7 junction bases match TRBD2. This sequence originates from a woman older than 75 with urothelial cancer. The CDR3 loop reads CASRWDGGSAYEQYF. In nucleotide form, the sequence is TGCGCCAGCCGCTGGGACGGGGGGTCGGCCTACGAGCAGTACTTC.